A selection of T cell receptor beta chains follows, all from one sample in a study of T-cell memory formation after mild COVID-19. MiXCR, applied by TCRdb to the 5' RACE reads, yields one record per CDR3 protein. The data contain 300,000 to 400,000 distinct CDR3 sequences, roughly 21% of them singletons. Sequences were obtained from PBMCs or a T cell subset sorted from them (not recorded which). These receptors were obtained from an adult woman who had mild COVID-19 (a few samples of this study predate the infection). Cell type and time point are not known. Both conserved end residues are part of each CDR3. D genes are given only for firm matches. Clone size is not always given. Where it is, it says once, few, many or a class for expanded clones.

d_gene | abundance | j_gene | v_gene | CDR3aa | CDR3nt
TRBD2 | once | TRBJ2-7 | TRBV12-3/TRBV12-4 | CASSPNLAGSRQYF | TGTGCCAGCAGTCCCAACCTAGCGGGATCCCGGCAGTACTTC
NA | few | TRBJ2-6 | TRBV6-5 | CASSYYGSGANVLTF | TGTGCCAGCAGTTACTACGGGTCCGGGGCCAACGTCCTGACTTTC
TRBD1 | few | TRBJ2-7 | TRBV7-9 | CASSLVGQGTSEQYF | TGTGCCAGCAGCTTAGTGGGACAGGGGACCTCCGAGCAGTACTTC
TRBD2 | few | TRBJ2-1 | TRBV5-6 | CASSSSRLAENYNEQFF | TGTGCCAGCAGCTCGTCGCGACTAGCGGAGAACTACAATGAGCAGTTCTTC
NA | few | TRBJ1-4 | TRBV11-2 | CASSLVGPNEKLFF | TGTGCCAGCAGCTTGGTGGGTCCTAATGAAAAACTGTTTTTT
NA | many | TRBJ1-1 | TRBV7-2 | CASSTRRNTEAFF | TGTGCCAGCAGCACCCGACGGAACACTGAAGCTTTCTTT
NA | NA | TRBJ2-1 | TRBV5-1 | CASSLEGGSEFF | TGCGCCAGCAGCTTGGAAGGGGGTAGTGAATTCTTC
NA | NA | TRBJ1-6 | TRBV5-4 | CASSLSRPNGYNSPLHF | TGTGCCAGCAGCTTAAGCCGCCCCAACGGTTATAATTCACCCCTCCACTTT
TRBD1 | many | TRBJ1-1 | TRBV20-1 | CSARHSNRYRDSRTMNTEAFF | TGCAGTGCTAGGCACAGTAATCGTTACCGGGACAGCCGGACCATGAACACTGAAGCTTTCTTT
NA | few | TRBJ1-1 | TRBV4-1 | CASSQDLAPVRAFF | TGCGCCAGCAGCCAAGATCTCGCCCCCGTTAGAGCTTTCTTT
NA | NA | TRBJ1-4 | TRBV9 | CASSPLGAGGEKLFF | TGTGCCAGCAGCCCGTTGGGTGCCGGAGGTGAAAAACTGTTTTTT
TRBD2 | once | TRBJ2-5 | TRBV9 | CASSIAGGRRETQYF | TGTGCCAGCAGCATAGCGGGGGGGAGGCGGGAGACCCAGTACTTC
TRBD1 | few | TRBJ2-7 | TRBV12-3/TRBV12-4 | CASSPGTGWYEQYF | TGTGCCAGCAGTCCCGGGACAGGGTGGTACGAGCAGTACTTC
NA | NA | TRBJ1-3 | TRBV6-5 | CASSYSRCWVPSGNTIYF | TGTGCCAGCAGTTACTCGCGTTGCTGGGTTCCCTCTGGAAACACCATATATTTT
NA | few | TRBJ1-5 | TRBV12-3/TRBV12-4 | CASSFGDRTHSNQPQHF | TGTGCCAGCAGTTTCGGGGACCGGACACATAGCAATCAGCCCCAGCATTTT
NA | once | TRBJ1-2 | TRBV4-1 | CASSPGTWNYGYTF | TGCGCCAGCAGCCCCGGTACATGGAACTATGGCTACACCTTC
NA | few | TRBJ2-4 | TRBV5-6 | CASSLGQFKNIQYF | TGTGCCAGCAGCTTGGGGCAGTTTAAAAACATTCAGTACTTC
NA | few | TRBJ1-1 | TRBV7-9 | CASSLTVTNTEAFF | TGTGCCAGCAGCCTTACGGTGACGAACACTGAAGCTTTCTTT
NA | many | TRBJ1-5 | TRBV7-8 | CASRQGASNQPQHF | TGTGCCAGCAGACAAGGGGCGAGCAATCAGCCCCAGCATTTT
NA | few | TRBJ1-4 | TRBV5-1 | CASLGQVDEKLFF | TGCGCCAGCTTGGGGCAGGTTGATGAAAAACTGTTTTTT
TRBD2 | NA | TRBJ2-7 | TRBV5-1 | CASSLTSGSCEQYF | TGCGCCAGCAGTTTAACTAGCGGAAGCTGCGAGCAGTACTTC
TRBD1 | NA | TRBJ2-7 | TRBV7-8 | CASSFRVTGVDEQYF | TGTGCCAGCAGCTTTAGGGTGACAGGGGTTGACGAGCAGTACTTC
NA | many | TRBJ2-1 | TRBV4-1 | CASSQERGETNNEQFF | TGCGCCAGCAGCCAAGAGCGGGGAGAGACTAACAATGAGCAGTTCTTC
NA | NA | TRBJ1-5 | TRBV24-1 | CATSEPGTIRPQHF | TGTGCCACCAGTGAGCCTGGGACAATACGGCCCCAGCATTTT
TRBD1 | few | TRBJ2-7 | TRBV6-5 | CASSYGTDLGEQYF | TGTGCCAGCAGTTACGGGACAGACCTAGGCGAGCAGTACTTC
NA | NA | TRBJ1-2 | TRBV5-1 | CASSLRNQDYGYTF | TGCGCCAGCAGCTTGAGGAATCAAGACTATGGCTACACCTTC
TRBD1 | few | TRBJ2-5 | TRBV12-3/TRBV12-4 | CASRLGQDYQETQYF | TGTGCCAGCAGATTAGGACAGGATTACCAAGAGACCCAGTACTTC
TRBD2 | NA | TRBJ2-7 | TRBV19 | CASSIGTSGTPYEQYF | TGTGCCAGTAGTATAGGGACTAGCGGGACTCCCTACGAGCAGTACTTC
NA | few | TRBJ1-1 | TRBV9 | CASSVVSGNTEAFF | TGTGCCAGCAGCGTAGTTTCAGGGAACACTGAAGCTTTCTTT
NA | NA | TRBJ2-5 | TRBV24-1 | CATSDGSLLGETQYF | TGTGCCACCAGTGATGGGTCCCTGCTGGGGGAGACCCAGTACTTC
NA | NA | TRBJ1-2 | TRBV29-1 | CSVEESIRVPNYGYTF | TGCAGCGTTGAAGAAAGCATCAGGGTCCCCAACTATGGCTACACCTTC
TRBD1 | few | TRBJ1-3 | TRBV6-6 | CASSSGQGTGNTIYF | TGTGCCAGCAGTTCCGGACAGGGTACTGGAAACACCATATATTTT
TRBD1 | NA | TRBJ2-3 | TRBV6-4 | CASRLNSWGQGNDTQYF | TGTGCCAGCAGACTCAACTCATGGGGACAGGGTAACGATACGCAGTATTTT
NA | NA | TRBJ2-2 | TRBV2 | CASRGGDLTGELFF | TGTGCCAGCAGAGGGGGGGACCTCACCGGGGAGCTGTTTTTT
NA | few | TRBJ2-5 | TRBV6-2/TRBV6-3 | CASSYSSQGGETQYF | TGTGCCAGCAGTTACTCGAGCCAGGGGGGAGAGACCCAGTACTTC
TRBD1 | few | TRBJ2-5 | TRBV11-3 | CASSLHRGQETQYF | TGTGCCAGCAGCTTACACAGGGGACAAGAGACCCAGTACTTC
NA | NA | TRBJ1-5 | TRBV10-3 | CAISEGGNQPQHF | TGTGCCATCAGTGAGGGGGGCAATCAGCCCCAGCATTTT
TRBD2 | few | TRBJ2-2 | TRBV24-1 | CATSALAGNTGELFF | TGTGCCACCAGTGCACTAGCGGGGAACACCGGGGAGCTGTTTTTT
NA | few | TRBJ1-1 | TRBV7-6 | CASSLVGRMNTEAFF | TGTGCCAGCAGCTTAGTCGGGCGGATGAACACTGAAGCTTTCTTT
TRBD1 | few | TRBJ2-5 | TRBV15 | CATSHRRGETQYF | TGTGCCACCAGCCACCGCAGGGGGGAGACCCAGTACTTC
NA | NA | TRBJ2-7 | TRBV6-2/TRBV6-3 | CASSALQASSYEQYF | TGTGCCAGCAGTGCCCTACAGGCAAGCTCCTACGAGCAGTACTTC
TRBD1 | few | TRBJ2-7 | TRBV3-1 | CASSQGAGGVYEQYF | TGTGCCAGCAGCCAAGGGGCAGGGGGCGTCTACGAGCAGTACTTC
TRBD1 | NA | TRBJ1-5 | TRBV18 | CASSYRDRGNQPQHF | TGTGCCAGCTCCTACCGGGACAGGGGCAATCAGCCCCAGCATTTT
TRBD1 | few | TRBJ2-7 | TRBV2 | CASRGIGQGYYEQYF | TGTGCCAGCAGGGGAATCGGACAGGGATACTACGAGCAGTACTTC
TRBD1 | few | TRBJ1-1 | TRBV20-1 | CSARGQVNTEAFF | TGCAGTGCTAGGGGACAGGTGAACACTGAAGCTTTCTTT
TRBD1 | NA | TRBJ1-5 | TRBV7-2 | CASSEAGGGGALPQHF | TGTGCCAGCAGCGAAGCAGGGGGAGGTGGGGCTCTGCCCCAGCATTTT